This is a list of T cell receptor beta chains from one sample in a study of tissue T cells after allogeneic stem cell transplantation. Libraries were prepared by immunoSEQ multiplex PCR; TCRdb keeps only in-frame clonotypes and omits some of them. Of some 25,000 clones in the sample, about 90% were seen once. Sequencing was performed on blood, taken before transplantation. These receptor sequences come from an older male donor who later had graft-versus-host disease after an allogeneic stem cell transplant. CDR3s include the opening cysteine and the closing phenylalanine or tryptophan. The D gene is left open where the match is weak. Clone size is not always given. Where it is, it says once, few, many or a class for expanded clones.

CDR3 length	V gene	D gene	J gene	clone size	CDR3 DNA	CDR3 protein
16	TRBV5-1	TRBD1	TRBJ1-4	.	TGCGCCAGCAGCTTGGGGCAGGGGGCTCCTAATGAAAAACTGTTTTTT	CASSLGQGAPNEKLFF
17	TRBV2	TRBD2	TRBJ2-3	.	TGTGCCAGCAGCAAGACCACACTAGCGGACTACACAGATACGCAGTATTTT	CASSKTTLADYTDTQYF
14	TRBV10-3	TRBD1	TRBJ1-5	.	TGTGCCACCTCTCCGGGACAGCACAATCAGCCCCAGCATTTT	CATSPGQHNQPQHF
14	TRBV7-2	.	TRBJ2-3	.	TGTGCCAGCAGCTCTGGGGGGGCCACAGATACGCAGTATTTT	CASSSGGATDTQYF
15	TRBV19	TRBD1	TRBJ1-5	.	TGTGCCAGTAGTGTCGGACAGGGCGGTGGTCAGCCCCAGCATTTT	CASSVGQGGGQPQHF
11	TRBV18	.	TRBJ1-1	.	TGTGCCAGCTCACCATTGGTTGAAGCTTTCTTT	CASSPLVEAFF
15	TRBV5-4	TRBD1	TRBJ2-2	once	TGTGCCAGCAGCTCCGGGACAGGGGACACCGGGGAGCTGTTTTTT	CASSSGTGDTGELFF
14	TRBV7-9	.	TRBJ2-2	.	TGTGCCATCTCCCCCCCAAGGGTTTCCGGGGAGCTGTTTTTT	CAISPPRVSGELFF
15	TRBV7-3	.	TRBJ2-7	.	TGTGCCAGCAGCTCGTTCGGGACGTTTCCCTACGAGCAGTACTTC	CASSSFGTFPYEQYF
15	TRBV4-1	.	TRBJ1-2	few	TGCGCCAGCAGCCAAGATCCCAGGGGTGACTATGGCTACACCTTC	CASSQDPRGDYGYTF
16	TRBV6-6	TRBD2	TRBJ2-3	.	TGTGCCAGCAGTGCCACTAGCGGGGGACGCACAGATACGCAGTATTTT	CASSATSGGRTDTQYF
15	TRBV18	.	TRBJ1-1	.	TGTGCCAGCTCACCGCCGATCGGACCTGCGACTGAAGCTTTCTTT	CASSPPIGPATEAFF
14	TRBV24-1	TRBD2	TRBJ2-3	.	TGTGCCACCGCGACTAGCGAGAGCACAGATACGCAGTATTTT	CATATSESTDTQYF
13	TRBV5-1	.	TRBJ1-1	.	TGCGCCAGCAGCTCGACAGGGAACACTGAAGCTTTCTTT	CASSSTGNTEAFF
17	TRBV7-8	.	TRBJ1-5	.	TGTGCCAGCAGCTTTCGTCGGATCGGGACCAAGGTTGAGCCCCAGCATTTT	CASSFRRIGTKVEPQHF
16	TRBV18	.	TRBJ1-3	few	TGTGCCAGCTCACTCCGGCAGGGCTTCTCTGGAAACACCATATATTTT	CASSLRQGFSGNTIYF
12	TRBV5-1	.	TRBJ1-1	.	TGCGCCAGCAGTGCGGGGTGGACTGAAGCTTTCTTT	CASSAGWTEAFF
15	TRBV5-1	.	TRBJ2-2	.	TGCGCCAGCAGCTTATCCCCGGGACCCCCCGGGGAGCTGTTTTTT	CASSLSPGPPGELFF
17	TRBV24-1	TRBD1	TRBJ1-1	.	TGTGCCACCAGTGATTTGGGGACAGGGGAGATGAACACTGAAGCTTTCTTT	CATSDLGTGEMNTEAFF
15	TRBV29-1	.	TRBJ2-1	.	TGCAGCGTTGCCGAGGGGAGCAACTCCTACAATGAGCAGTTCTTC	CSVAEGSNSYNEQFF
16	TRBV6-4	.	TRBJ2-1	.	TGTGCCATATGGTACAGGGGGGGTTTTTCGGACAATGAGCAGTTCTTC	CAIWYRGGFSDNEQFF
15	TRBV11-3	.	TRBJ2-1	.	TGTGCCAGCAGCTCGAGGGGGGGTACTGGGAATGAGCAGTTCTTC	CASSSRGGTGNEQFF
19	TRBV4-1	TRBD2	TRBJ2-1	.	TGCGCCAGCAGCCAAGCCCTCGTCCGGACCGGGACTAGGGTAAATGAGCAGTTCTTC	CASSQALVRTGTRVNEQFF
15	TRBV5-1	.	TRBJ2-7	.	TGCGCCAGCAGCTTGGAAGTCCAGGCGGGCTACGAGCAGTACTTC	CASSLEVQAGYEQYF
17	TRBV4-1	TRBD2	TRBJ2-7	.	TGCGCCAGCAGCCAGTCAGCGGGGGCCTTCAGCTCCTACGAGCAGTACTTC	CASSQSAGAFSSYEQYF
14	TRBV11-2	.	TRBJ1-3	.	TGTGCCAGCAGCCTAGTAGGCTCTGGAAACACCATATATTTT	CASSLVGSGNTIYF
15	TRBV18	.	TRBJ2-5	.	TGTGCCAGCTATACGAACAGATTTGGCCAAGAGACCCAGTACTTC	CASYTNRFGQETQYF
14	TRBV19	.	TRBJ1-2	.	TGTGCCAGTAGTGTTAGGGACACTAACTATGGCTACACCTTC	CASSVRDTNYGYTF
14	TRBV30	.	TRBJ1-4	.	TGTGCCTGGAGTGCGGGAGGTTTAAGTGAAAAACTGTTTTTT	CAWSAGGLSEKLFF
12	TRBV12-3/TRBV12-4	.	TRBJ1-2	.	TGTGCCAGCAGTACTCGGGGTCCTGGCTACACCTTC	CASSTRGPGYTF
15	TRBV3-1/TRBV3-2	TRBD1	TRBJ2-2	.	TGTGCCAGCAGCCGGGGACAGGGGGTTGCCGGGGAGCTGTTTTTT	CASSRGQGVAGELFF
16	TRBV24-1	.	TRBJ2-2	.	TGTGCCACCAGTGATTTGAAGGGGGCGAACACCGGGGAGCTGTTTTTT	CATSDLKGANTGELFF